This T cell receptor beta chain appears in the sequencing data of a study of blood T cell repertoires in COVID-19. Background on the study: Sample material is recorded as cDNA or gDNA derived from T cells, B-cell-depleted T cells, or PBMCs.

Under the authors' procedure: Nucleated cell number was recorded as an estimate derived from reference gene primer amplification. Assay: immunoSEQ multiplex PCR; the TCRdb copy retains only in-frame clones and omits some. V, J and clone size were drawn from that table, and D and trimming were deduced from the DNA. The sample carries a few hundred thousand clones, over 75% recorded once. V trimming: 1 base; J trimming: 5 bases; junction bases outside the gene matches: 7. In germline, CDR1 is MGHDK, CDR2 SYGVNS. The CDR3 contains 17 residues. The clonotype originates from a human donor with COVID-19, enrolled during active disease. The donor label of this sample is uncertain. V usage is TRBV25-1 and J usage is TRBJ2-7, with TRBD2 matching over 14 bases. Sequencing was done on a sample of peripheral blood. The CDR3, as DNA: TGTGCCAGCAGTGAATCCGAGACTAGCGGGAGGGCCAACGAGCAGTACTTC. Translated, it gives CASSESETSGRANEQYF.